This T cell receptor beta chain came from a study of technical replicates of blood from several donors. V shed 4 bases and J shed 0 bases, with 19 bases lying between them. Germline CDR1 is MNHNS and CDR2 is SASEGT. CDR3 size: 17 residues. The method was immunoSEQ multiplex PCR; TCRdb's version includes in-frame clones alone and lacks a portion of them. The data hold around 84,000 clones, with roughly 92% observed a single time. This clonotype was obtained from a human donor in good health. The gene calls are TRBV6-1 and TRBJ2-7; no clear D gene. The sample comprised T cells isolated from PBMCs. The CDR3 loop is CASSGINSRKSSYEQYF. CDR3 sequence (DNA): TGTGCCAGCAGTGGTATCAATTCCAGGAAAAGCTCCTACGAGCAGTACTTC.